The entry below describes one T cell receptor (beta chain). Its specificity is unknown. CDR1 is SGHAT, CDR2 FQNNGV, per germline. This CDR3 comprises 15 residues. V was clipped by 0 bases and J by 4 bases; unmatched bases: 5. The data belong to a study of early T cells in non-severe SARS-CoV-2 infection. Overall study: Bulk RNA isolated from unsorted whole blood underwent sequencing; chains were not paired.

Unique molecular identifiers (one per individual cDNA molecule) were attached. Using its own MiXCR run on the 5' RACE reads, TCRdb lists one record per CDR3 protein. The sample carries roughly 24,000 distinct CDR3 sequences, roughly 4.7% recorded once. Notes on the study in general: Anti-spike CD8 specificities were favored by VDJdb matching, whose results missed private and CD4 specificities.

V gene TRBV11-2 combines with J gene TRBJ2-5; 7 nucleotides match TRBD2. The TCR originated in an adult who was a healthcare worker with PCR-confirmed SARS-CoV-2 infection or an uninfected control (not recorded which). Sequencing was performed on whole blood. CDR3 residues: CASSLESGEGETQYF. In nucleotides, the CDR3 is TGTGCCAGCAGCTTAGAATCGGGGGAGGGAGAGACCCAGTACTTC.